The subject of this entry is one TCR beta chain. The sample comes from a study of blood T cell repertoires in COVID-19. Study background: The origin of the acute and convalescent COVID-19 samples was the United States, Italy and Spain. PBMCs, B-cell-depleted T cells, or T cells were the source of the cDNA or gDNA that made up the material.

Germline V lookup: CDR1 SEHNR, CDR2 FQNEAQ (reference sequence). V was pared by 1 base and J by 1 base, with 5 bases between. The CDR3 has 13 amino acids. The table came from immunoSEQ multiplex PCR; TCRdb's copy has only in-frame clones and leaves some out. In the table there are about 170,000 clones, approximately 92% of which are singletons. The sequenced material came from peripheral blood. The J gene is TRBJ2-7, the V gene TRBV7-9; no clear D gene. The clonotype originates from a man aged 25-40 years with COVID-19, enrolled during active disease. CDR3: CASSLVQSYEQYF. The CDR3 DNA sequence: TGTGCCAGCAGCTTAGTACAGTCCTACGAGCAGTACTTC.